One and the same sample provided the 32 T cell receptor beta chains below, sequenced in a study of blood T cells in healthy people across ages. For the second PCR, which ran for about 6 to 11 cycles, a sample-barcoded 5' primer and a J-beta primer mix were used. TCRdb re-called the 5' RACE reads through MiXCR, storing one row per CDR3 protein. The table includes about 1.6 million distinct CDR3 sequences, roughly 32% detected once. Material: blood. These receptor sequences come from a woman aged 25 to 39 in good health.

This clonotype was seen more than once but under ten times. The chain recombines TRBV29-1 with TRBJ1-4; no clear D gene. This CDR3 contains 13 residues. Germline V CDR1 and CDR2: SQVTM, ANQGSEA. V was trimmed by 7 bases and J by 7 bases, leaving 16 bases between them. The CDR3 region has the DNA TGCAGCGCCGAGGCGTCCCGGGGTGAAAAACTGTTTTTT. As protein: CSAEASRGEKLFF. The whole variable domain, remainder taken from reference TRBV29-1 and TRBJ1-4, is SAVISQKPSRDICQRGTSLTIQCQVDSQVTMMFWYRQQPGQSLTLIATANQGSEATYESGFVIDKFPISRPNLTFSTLTVSNMSPEDSSIYLCSAEASRGEKLFFGSGTQLSVL.

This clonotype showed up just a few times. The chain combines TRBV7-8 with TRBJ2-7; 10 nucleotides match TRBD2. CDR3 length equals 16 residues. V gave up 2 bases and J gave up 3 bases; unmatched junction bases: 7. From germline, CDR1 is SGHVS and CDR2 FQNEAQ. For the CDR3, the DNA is TGTGCCAGCAGCTTAAATCTAGCGGGGGACCTCTACGAGCAGTACTTC. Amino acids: CASSLNLAGDLYEQYF.

The DNA for the CDR3 is TGTGCCAGCAGTCGGACGTTTGACAATGAGCAGTTCTTC. The encoded protein is CASSRTFDNEQFF. The J gene is TRBJ2-1, the V gene TRBV6-1; no definite D call. The V gene's germline CDR1 is MNHNS and CDR2 SASEGT. The CDR3 runs to 13 residues. The V gene lost 5 bases and the J gene lost 5 bases, with 10 bases spanning the gap.

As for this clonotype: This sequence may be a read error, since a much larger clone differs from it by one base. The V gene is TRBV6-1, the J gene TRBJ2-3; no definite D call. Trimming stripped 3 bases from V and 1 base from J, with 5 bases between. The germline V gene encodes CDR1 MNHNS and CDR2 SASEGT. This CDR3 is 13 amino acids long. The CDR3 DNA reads TGTGCCAGCAGTGACCAGGGCACAGATACGCAGTATTTT. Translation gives CASSDQGTDTQYF.

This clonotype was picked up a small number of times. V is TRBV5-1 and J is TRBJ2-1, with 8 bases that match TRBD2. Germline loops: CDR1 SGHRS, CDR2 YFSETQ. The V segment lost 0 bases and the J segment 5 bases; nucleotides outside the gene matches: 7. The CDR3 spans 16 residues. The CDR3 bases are TGCGCCAGCAGCTTGGCCCTAGCGGGCTCAAACAATGAGCAGTTCTTC. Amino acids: CASSLALAGSNNEQFF. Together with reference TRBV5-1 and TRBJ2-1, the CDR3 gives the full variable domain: KAGVTQTPRYLIKTRGQQVTLSCSPISGHRSVSWYQQTPGQGLQFLFEYFSETQRNKGNFPGRFSGRQFSNSRSEMNVSTLELGDSALYLCASSLALAGSNNEQFFGPGTRLTVL.

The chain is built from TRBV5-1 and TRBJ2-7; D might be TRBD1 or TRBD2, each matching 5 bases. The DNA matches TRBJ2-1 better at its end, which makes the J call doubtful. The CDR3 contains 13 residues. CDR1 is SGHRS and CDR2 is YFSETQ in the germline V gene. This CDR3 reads CASGAQGSYEQFF. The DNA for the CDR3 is TGCGCCAGTGGGGCTCAAGGGAGCTACGAGCAGTTCTTC.

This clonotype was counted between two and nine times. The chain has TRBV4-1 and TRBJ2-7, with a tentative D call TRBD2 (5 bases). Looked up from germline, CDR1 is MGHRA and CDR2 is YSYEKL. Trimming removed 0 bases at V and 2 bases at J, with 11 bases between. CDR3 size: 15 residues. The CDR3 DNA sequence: TGCGCCAGCAGCCAAGATTCCGGGATGGCCTACGAGCAGTACTTC. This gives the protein CASSQDSGMAYEQYF.

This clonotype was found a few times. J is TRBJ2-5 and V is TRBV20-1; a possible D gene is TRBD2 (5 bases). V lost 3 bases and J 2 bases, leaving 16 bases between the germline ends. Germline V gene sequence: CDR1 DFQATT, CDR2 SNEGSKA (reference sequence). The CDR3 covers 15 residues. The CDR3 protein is CSASNRASPQETQYF. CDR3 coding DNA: TGCAGTGCTAGTAATCGGGCTAGCCCGCAAGAGACCCAGTACTTC.

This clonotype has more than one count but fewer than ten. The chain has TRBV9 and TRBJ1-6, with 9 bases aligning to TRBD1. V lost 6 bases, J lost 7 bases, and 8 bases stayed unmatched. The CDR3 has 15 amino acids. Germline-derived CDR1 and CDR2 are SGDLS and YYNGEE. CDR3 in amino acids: CASNRQGDGNSPLHF. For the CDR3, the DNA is TGTGCCAGCAACCGACAGGGGGACGGGAATTCACCCCTCCACTTT.

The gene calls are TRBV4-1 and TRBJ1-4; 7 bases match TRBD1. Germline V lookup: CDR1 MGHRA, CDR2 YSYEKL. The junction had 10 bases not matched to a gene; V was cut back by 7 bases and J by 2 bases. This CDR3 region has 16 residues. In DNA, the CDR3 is TGCGCCAGCACCCTAAACCCGACAGGGACTAATGAAAAACTGTTTTTT. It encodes CASTLNPTGTNEKLFF.

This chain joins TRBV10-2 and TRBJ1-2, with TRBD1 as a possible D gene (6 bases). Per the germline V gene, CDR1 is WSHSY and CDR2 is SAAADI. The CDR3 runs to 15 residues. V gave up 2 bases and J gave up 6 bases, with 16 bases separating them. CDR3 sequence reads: CASSETRTGIDGYTF. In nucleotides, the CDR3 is TGCGCCAGCAGTGAGACCAGAACAGGGATTGATGGCTACACCTTC.

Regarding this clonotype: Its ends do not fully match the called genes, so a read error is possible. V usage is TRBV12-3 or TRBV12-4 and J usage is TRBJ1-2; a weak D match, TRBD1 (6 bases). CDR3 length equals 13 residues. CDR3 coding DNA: TGTACCAGCAGTTTCCAGGGGCGGAATGGCTACACCTTC. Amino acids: CTSSFQGRNGYTF.

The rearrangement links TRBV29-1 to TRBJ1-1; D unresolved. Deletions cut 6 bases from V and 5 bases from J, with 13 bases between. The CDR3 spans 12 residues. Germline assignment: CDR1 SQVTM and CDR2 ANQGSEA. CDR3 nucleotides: TGCAGCGTGTGGACCTCGACTACTGAAGCTTTCTTT. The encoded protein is CSVWTSTTEAFF.

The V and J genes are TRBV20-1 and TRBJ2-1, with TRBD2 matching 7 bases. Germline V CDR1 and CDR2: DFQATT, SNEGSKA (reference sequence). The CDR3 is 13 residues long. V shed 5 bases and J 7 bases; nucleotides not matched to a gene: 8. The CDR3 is CSAPPAGLNEQFF. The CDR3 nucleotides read TGCAGTGCTCCACCAGCGGGACTAAATGAGCAGTTCTTC.

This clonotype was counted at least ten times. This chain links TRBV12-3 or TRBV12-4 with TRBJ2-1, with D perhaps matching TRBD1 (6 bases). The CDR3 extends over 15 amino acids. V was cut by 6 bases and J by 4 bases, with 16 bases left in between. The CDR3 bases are TGTGCCAGCAGGCGTCAAGGACAGCTATACAATGAGCAGTTCTTC. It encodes CASRRQGQLYNEQFF.

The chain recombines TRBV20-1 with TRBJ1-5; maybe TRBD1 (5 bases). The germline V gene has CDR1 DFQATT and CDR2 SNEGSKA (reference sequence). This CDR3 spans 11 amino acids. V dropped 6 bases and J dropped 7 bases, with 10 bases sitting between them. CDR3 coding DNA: TGCAGTGCCACCAGGGACCAGCCCCAGCATTTT. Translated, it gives CSATRDQPQHF.

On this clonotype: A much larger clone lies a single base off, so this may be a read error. CDR3 nucleotides: TGTGCCATCAGTGATAGGCAGGCCCGGGGCAGGGGGCGCGAGCAGTACTTC. Translation gives CAISDRQARGRGREQYF. The V call is TRBV10-3, the J call TRBJ2-7; the match to TRBD1 covers 8 bases. Germline trimming cut 3 bases from V and 6 bases from J; bases unmatched to any gene: 16. The CDR3 sequence is 17 residues long. Germline-derived CDR1 and CDR2 are ENHRY and SYGVKD.

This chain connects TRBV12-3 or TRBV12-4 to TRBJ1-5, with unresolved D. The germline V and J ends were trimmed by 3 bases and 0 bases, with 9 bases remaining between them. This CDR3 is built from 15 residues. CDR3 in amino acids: CASSFVADSNQPQHF. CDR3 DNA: TGTGCCAGCAGTTTTGTGGCGGATAGCAATCAGCCCCAGCATTTT.

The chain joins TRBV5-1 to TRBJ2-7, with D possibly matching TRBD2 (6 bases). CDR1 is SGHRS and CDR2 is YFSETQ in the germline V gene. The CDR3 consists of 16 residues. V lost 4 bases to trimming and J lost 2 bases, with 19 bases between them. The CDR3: CASSLRLGRGAYEQYF. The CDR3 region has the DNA TGCGCCAGCAGCCTCCGTCTGGGGCGGGGCGCCTACGAGCAGTACTTC.

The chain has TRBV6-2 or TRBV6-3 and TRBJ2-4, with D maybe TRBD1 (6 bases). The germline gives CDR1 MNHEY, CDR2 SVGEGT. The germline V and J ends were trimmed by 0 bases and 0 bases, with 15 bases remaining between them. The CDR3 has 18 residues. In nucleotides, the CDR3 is TGTGCCAGCAGTTACTCGATACGAGCAGGGGTAGCCAAAAACATTCAGTACTTC. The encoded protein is CASSYSIRAGVAKNIQYF.

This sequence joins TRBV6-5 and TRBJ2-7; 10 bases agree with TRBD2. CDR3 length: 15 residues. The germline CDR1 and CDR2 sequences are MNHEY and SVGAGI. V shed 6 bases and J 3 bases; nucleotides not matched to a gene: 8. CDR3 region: CASSQTSGKYYEQYF. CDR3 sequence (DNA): TGTGCCAGCAGCCAAACTAGCGGGAAGTACTACGAGCAGTACTTC.

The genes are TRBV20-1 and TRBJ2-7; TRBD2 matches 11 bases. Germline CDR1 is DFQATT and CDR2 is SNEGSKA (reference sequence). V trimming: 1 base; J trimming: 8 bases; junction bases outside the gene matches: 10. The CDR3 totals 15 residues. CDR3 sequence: CSARVFSGGAHKQYF. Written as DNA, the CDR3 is TGCAGTGCTAGAGTCTTTAGCGGGGGGGCCCACAAGCAGTACTTC.

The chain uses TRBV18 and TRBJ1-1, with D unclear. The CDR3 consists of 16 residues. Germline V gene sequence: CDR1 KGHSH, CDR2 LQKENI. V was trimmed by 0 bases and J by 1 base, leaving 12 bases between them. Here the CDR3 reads CASSPPRFQQNTEAFF. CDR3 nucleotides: TGTGCCAGCTCACCACCCAGGTTCCAACAGAACACTGAAGCTTTCTTT.

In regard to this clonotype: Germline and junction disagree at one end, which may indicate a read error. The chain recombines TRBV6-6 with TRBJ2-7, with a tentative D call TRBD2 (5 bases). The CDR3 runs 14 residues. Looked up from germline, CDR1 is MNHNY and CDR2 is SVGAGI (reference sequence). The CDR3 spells CARSYVSGYYEQYF. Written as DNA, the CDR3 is TGTGCCAGAAGTTACGTCAGCGGCTACTACGAGCAGTACTTC.

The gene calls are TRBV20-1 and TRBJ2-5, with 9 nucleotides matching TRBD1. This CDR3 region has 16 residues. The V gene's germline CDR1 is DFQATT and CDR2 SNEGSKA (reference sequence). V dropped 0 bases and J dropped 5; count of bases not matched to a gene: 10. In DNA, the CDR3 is TGCAGTGCTAGAGACCCGGGGACAGGGCGCTGGGAGACCCAGTACTTC. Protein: CSARDPGTGRWETQYF.

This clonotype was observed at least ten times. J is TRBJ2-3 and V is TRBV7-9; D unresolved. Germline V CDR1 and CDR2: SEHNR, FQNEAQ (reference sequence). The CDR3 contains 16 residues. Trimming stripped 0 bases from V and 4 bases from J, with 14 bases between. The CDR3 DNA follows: TGTGCCAGCAGCTTAGCGGTCCCAGGAGCGCCAGATACGCAGTATTTT. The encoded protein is CASSLAVPGAPDTQYF.

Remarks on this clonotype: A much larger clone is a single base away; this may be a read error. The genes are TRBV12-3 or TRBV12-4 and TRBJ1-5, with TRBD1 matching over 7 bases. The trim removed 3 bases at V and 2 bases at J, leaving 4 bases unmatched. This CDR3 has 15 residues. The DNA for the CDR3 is TGTGCCAGCAGTTTGAGGGGGCTCCGCAATCAGCCCCAGCATTTT. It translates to CASSLRGLRNQPQHF.

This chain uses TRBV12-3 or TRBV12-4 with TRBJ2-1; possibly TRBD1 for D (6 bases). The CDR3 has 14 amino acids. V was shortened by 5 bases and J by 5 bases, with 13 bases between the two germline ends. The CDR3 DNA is TGTGCCAGCAGTACCCGTCAGGGGAACAATGAGCAGTTCTTC. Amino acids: CASSTRQGNNEQFF.

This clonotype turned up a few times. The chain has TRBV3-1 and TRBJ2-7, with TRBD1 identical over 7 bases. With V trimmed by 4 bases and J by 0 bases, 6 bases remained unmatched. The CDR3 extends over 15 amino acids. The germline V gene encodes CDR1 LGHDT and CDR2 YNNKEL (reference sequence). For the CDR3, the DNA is TGTGCCAGCAGCCGCCGGGACAGCATCTCCTACGAGCAGTACTTC. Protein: CASSRRDSISYEQYF.

For the CDR3, the DNA is TGTGCCAGCAGCTTAGCGGGGACAGGGGTTGGACAAGACTACACCTTC. This translates into CASSLAGTGVGQDYTF. V usage is TRBV7-9 and J usage is TRBJ1-2, with 10 bases lining up with TRBD1. V lost 0 bases to trimming and J lost 10 bases; unmatched junction nucleotides: 11. CDR1 SEHNR and CDR2 FQNEAQ come from the germline V gene (reference sequence). This CDR3 spans 16 amino acids.

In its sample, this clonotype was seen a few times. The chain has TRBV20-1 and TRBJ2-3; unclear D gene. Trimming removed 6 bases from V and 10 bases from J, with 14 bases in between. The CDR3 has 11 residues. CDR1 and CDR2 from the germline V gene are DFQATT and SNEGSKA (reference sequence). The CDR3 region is CSAQLDYAQYF. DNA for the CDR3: TGCAGTGCCCAGCTAGATTACGCGCAGTATTTT.

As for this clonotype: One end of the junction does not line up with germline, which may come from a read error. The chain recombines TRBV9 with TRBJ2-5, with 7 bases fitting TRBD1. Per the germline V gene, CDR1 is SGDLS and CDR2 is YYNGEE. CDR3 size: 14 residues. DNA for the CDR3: TGTGCCAGCAACGTAGGGACAGTCCAAGAGGCCCAGTACTTC. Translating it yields CASNVGTVQEAQYF.